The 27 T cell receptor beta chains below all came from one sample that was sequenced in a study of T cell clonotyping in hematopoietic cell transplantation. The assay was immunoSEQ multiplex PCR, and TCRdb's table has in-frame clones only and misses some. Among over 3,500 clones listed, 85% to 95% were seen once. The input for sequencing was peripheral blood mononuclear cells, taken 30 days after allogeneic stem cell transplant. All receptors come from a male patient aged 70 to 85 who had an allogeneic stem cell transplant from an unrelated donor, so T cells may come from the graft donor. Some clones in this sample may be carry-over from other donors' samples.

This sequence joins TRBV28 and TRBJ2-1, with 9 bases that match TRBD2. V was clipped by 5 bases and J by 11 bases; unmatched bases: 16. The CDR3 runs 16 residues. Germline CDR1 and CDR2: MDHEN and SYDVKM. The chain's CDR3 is CASSGGLAGGAGKQFF. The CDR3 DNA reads TGTGCCAGCAGTGGGGGACTCGCGGGAGGGGCAGGAAAGCAGTTCTTC.

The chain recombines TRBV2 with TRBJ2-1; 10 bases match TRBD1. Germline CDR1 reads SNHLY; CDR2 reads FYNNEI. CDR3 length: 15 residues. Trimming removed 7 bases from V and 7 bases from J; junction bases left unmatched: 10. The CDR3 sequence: CASNRQGAVGNEQFF. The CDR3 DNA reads TGTGCCAGCAACCGACAGGGGGCCGTGGGGAATGAGCAGTTCTTC. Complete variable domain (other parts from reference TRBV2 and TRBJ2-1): EPEVTQTPSHQVTQMGQEVILRCVPISNHLYFYWYRQILGQKVEFLVSFYNNEISEKSEIFDDQFSVERPDGSNFTLKIRSTKLEDSAMYFCASNRQGAVGNEQFFGPGTRLTVL.

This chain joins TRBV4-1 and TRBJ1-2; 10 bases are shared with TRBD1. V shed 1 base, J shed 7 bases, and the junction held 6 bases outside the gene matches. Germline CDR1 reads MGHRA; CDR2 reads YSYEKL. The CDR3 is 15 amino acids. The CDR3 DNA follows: TGCGCCAGCAGCCAAGGGGACAGGGGCCGGGGTGGCTACACCTTC. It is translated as CASSQGDRGRGGYTF.

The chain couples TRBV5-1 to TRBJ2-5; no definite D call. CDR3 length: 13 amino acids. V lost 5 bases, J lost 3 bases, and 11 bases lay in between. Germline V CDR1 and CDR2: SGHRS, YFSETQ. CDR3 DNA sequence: TGCGCCAGCAGAGGCACAGCGAAAGAGACCCAGTACTTC. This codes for CASRGTAKETQYF.

The CDR3 reads CASSFGRTGGVETQYF. The CDR3 DNA reads as TGTGCCAGCAGCTTCGGTAGGACAGGGGGCGTAGAGACCCAGTACTTC. The chain is built from TRBV11-2 and TRBJ2-5, with 11 nucleotides matching TRBD1. V lost 3 bases and J lost 4; bases outside the gene matches: 7. The CDR3 is 16 amino acids. Germline lookup yields CDR1 SGHAT and CDR2 FQNNGV.

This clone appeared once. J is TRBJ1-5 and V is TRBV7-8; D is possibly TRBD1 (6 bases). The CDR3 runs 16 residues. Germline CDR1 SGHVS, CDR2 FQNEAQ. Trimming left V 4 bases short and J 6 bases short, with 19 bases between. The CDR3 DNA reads TGTGCCAGCAGCTCAAGGGGCAGGGGCGCCGGTCAGCCCCAGCATTTT. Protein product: CASSSRGRGAGQPQHF.

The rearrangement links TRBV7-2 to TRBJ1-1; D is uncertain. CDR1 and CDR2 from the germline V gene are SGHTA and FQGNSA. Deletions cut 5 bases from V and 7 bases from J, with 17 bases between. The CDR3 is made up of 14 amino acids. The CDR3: CASSPRSGVGEAFF. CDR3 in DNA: TGTGCCAGCAGCCCGAGGTCGGGTGTGGGTGAAGCTTTCTTT. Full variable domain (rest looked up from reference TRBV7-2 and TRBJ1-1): GAGVSQSPSNKVTEKGKDVELRCDPISGHTALYWYRQSLGQGLEFLIYFQGNSAPDKSGLPSDRFSAERTGGSVSTLTIQRTQQEDSAVYLCASSPRSGVGEAFFGQGTRLTVV.

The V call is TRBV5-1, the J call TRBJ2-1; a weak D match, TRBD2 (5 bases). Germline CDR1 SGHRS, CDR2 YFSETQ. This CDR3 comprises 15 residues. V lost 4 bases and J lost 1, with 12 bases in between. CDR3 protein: CASSSDGVSYNEQFF. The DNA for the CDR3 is TGCGCCAGCAGCAGTGACGGGGTATCCTACAATGAGCAGTTCTTC.

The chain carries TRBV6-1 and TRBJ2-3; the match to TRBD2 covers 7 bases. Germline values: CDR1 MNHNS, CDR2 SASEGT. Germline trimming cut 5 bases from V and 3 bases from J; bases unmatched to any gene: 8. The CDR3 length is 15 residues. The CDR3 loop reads CASSIRGGLTDTQYF. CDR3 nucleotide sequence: TGTGCCAGCAGTATCCGCGGGGGACTTACAGATACGCAGTATTTT.

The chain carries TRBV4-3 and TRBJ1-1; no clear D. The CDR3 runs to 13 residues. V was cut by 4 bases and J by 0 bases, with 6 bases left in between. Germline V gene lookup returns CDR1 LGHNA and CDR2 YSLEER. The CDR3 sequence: CASSPDLNTEAFF. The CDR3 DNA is TGCGCCAGCAGCCCAGATCTGAACACTGAAGCTTTCTTT.

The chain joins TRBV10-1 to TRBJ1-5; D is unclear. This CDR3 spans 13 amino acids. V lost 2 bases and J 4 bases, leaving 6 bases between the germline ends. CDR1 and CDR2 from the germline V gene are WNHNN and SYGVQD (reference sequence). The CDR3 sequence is CASSETGNQPQHF. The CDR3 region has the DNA TGCGCCAGCAGTGAGACCGGGAATCAGCCCCAGCATTTT.

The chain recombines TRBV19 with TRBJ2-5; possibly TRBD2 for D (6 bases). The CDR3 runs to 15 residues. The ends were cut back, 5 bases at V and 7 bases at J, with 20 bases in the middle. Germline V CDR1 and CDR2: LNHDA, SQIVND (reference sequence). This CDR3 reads CASSRGRDSSGTQYF. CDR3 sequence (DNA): TGTGCCAGTAGTCGGGGCCGGGACTCGTCGGGGACCCAGTACTTC. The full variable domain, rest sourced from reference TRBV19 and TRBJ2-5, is DGGITQSPKYLFRKEGQNVTLSCEQNLNHDAMYWYRQDPGQGLRLIYYSQIVNDFQKGDIAEGYSVSREKKESFPLTVTSAQKNPTAFYLCASSRGRDSSGTQYFGPGTRLLVL.

The CDR3, as DNA: TGTGCCAGCAATCGGGACTATCAGTTCTTC. Its translation: CASNRDYQFF. The genes are TRBV6-1 and TRBJ2-1, with 7 bases matching TRBD2. Losses at the gene ends were 7 bases for V and 13 bases for J; bases not matched to a gene: 4. The CDR3 contains 10 residues. CDR1 is MNHNS, CDR2 SASEGT, per germline.

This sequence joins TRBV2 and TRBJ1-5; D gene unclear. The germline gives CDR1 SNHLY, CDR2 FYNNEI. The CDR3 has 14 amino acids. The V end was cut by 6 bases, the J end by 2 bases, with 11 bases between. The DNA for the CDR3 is TGTGCCAGCAGGACCATAGGAGGCAATCAGCCCCAGCATTTT. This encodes CASRTIGGNQPQHF.

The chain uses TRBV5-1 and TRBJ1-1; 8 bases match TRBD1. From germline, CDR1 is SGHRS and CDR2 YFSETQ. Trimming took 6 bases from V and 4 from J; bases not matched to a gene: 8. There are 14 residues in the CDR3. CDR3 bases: TGCGCCAGCACCGAGTGGACAGGGACCACTGAAGCTTTCTTT. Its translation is CASTEWTGTTEAFF.

The DNA for the CDR3 is TGTGCCAGCAGGAGCCGGGACGGAAAGAACACTGAAGCTTTCTTT. Translated: CASRSRDGKNTEAFF. The chain combines TRBV7-9 with TRBJ1-1, with D possibly TRBD1 on 5 matching bases. Germline assignment: CDR1 SEHNR and CDR2 FQNEAQ (reference sequence). The CDR3 runs to 15 residues. V was clipped by 6 bases and J by 1 base, with 15 bases between them.

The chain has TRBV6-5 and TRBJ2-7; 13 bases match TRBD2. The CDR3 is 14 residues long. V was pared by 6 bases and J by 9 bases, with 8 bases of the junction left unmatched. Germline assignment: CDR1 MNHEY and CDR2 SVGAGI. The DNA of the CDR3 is TGTGCCAGCAGAACCGGGACTAGCGGGATCGGGCAGTACTTC. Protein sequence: CASRTGTSGIGQYF.

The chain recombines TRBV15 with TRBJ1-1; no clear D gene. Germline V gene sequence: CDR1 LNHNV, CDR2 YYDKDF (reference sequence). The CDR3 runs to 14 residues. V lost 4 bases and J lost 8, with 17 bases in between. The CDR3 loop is CATSTPHREHEAFF. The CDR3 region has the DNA TGTGCCACCAGCACCCCACACCGGGAACACGAAGCTTTCTTT. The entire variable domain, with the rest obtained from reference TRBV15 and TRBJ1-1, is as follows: DAMVIQNPRYQVTQFGKPVTLSCSQTLNHNVMYWYQQKSSQAPKLLFHYYDKDFNNEADTPDNFQSRRPNTSFCFLDIRSPGLGDTAMYLCATSTPHREHEAFFGQGTRLTVV.

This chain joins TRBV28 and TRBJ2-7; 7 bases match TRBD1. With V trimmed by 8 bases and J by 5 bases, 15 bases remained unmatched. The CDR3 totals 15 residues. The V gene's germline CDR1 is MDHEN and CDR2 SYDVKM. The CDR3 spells CASDSGGTGAHEQYF. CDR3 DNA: TGTGCCAGCGACTCCGGAGGTACAGGGGCTCACGAGCAGTACTTC.

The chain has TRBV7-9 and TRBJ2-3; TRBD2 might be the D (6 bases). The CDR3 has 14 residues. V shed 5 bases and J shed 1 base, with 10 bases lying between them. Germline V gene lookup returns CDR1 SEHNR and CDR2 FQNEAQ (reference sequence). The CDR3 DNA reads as TGTGCCAGCAGCCAGGAGGGGCGCACAGATACGCAGTATTTT. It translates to CASSQEGRTDTQYF.

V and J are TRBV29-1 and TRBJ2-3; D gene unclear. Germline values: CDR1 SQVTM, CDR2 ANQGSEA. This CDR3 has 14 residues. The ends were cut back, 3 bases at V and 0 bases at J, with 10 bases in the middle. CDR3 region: CSVDFRGSTDTQYF. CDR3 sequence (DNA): TGCAGCGTTGACTTCCGTGGGAGCACAGATACGCAGTATTTT.

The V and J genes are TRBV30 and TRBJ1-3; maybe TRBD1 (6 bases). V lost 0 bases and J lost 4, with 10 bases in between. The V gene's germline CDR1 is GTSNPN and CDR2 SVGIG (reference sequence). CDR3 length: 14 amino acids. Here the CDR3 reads CAWSVGGYGNTIYF. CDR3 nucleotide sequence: TGTGCCTGGAGTGTAGGGGGATACGGAAACACCATATATTTT.

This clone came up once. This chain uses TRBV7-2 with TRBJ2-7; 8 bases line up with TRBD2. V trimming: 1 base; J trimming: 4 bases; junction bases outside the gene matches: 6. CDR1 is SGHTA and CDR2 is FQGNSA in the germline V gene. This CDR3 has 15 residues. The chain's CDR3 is CASSLGSSGPYEQYF. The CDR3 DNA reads TGTGCCAGCAGCTTAGGGTCTAGCGGGCCGTACGAGCAGTACTTC. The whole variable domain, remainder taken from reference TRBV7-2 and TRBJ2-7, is GAGVSQSPSNKVTEKGKDVELRCDPISGHTALYWYRQSLGQGLEFLIYFQGNSAPDKSGLPSDRFSAERTGGSVSTLTIQRTQQEDSAVYLCASSLGSSGPYEQYFGPGTRLTVT.

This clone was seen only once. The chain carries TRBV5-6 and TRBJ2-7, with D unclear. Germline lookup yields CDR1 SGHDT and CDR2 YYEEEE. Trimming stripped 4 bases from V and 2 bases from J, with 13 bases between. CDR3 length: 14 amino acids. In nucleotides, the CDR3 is TGTGCCAGCAGCCCCTTGAGTACCCCCTACGAGCAGTACTTC. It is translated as CASSPLSTPYEQYF. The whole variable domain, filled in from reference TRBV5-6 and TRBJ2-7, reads DAGVTQSPTHLIKTRGQQVTLRCSPKSGHDTVSWYQQALGQGPQFIFQYYEEEERQRGNFPDRFSGHQFPNYSSELNVNALLLGDSALYLCASSPLSTPYEQYFGPGTRLTVT.

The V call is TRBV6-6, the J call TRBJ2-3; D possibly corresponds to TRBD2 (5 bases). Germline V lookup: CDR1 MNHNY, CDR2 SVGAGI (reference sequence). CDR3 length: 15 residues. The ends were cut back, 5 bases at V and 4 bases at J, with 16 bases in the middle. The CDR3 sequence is CASSLPLVLADTQYF. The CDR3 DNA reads TGTGCCAGCAGTCTCCCACTAGTTCTCGCAGATACGCAGTATTTT.

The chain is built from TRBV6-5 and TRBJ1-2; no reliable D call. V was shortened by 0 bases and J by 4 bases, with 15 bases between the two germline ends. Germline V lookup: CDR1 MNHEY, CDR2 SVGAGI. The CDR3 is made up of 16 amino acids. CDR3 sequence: CASSYSISGFGYGYTF. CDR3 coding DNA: TGTGCCAGCAGTTACTCGATATCCGGGTTTGGCTATGGCTACACCTTC.

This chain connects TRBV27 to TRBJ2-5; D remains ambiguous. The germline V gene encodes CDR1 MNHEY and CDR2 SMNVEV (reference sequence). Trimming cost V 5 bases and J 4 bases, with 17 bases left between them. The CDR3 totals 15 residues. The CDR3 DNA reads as TGTGCCAGCAGTAACCAACAAATGAGTGCAGAGACCCAGTACTTC. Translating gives CASSNQQMSAETQYF.